The 5 T cell receptor beta chains presented below share a single source sample, sequenced in a study of cytomegalovirus exposure and HLA in healthy donors. With 60 Vbeta and 13 Jbeta primers, the PCR was carried out. The assay was immunoSEQ multiplex PCR, and TCRdb's table has in-frame clones only and misses some. The data show some 110,000 clones, over 65% seen once. The sequenced sample consisted of PBMCs. The origin of the receptors is a woman aged 50 to 60 in good health and CMV-seropositive.

V usage is TRBV28 and J usage is TRBJ1-2; D unresolved. V was shortened by 8 bases and J by 5 bases, with 15 bases between the two germline ends. In germline, CDR1 is MDHEN, CDR2 SYDVKM. This CDR3 has 13 residues. CDR3 sequence: CASGPRDQYGYTF. The CDR3, as DNA: TGTGCCAGCGGGCCCCGAGACCAGTATGGCTACACCTTC.

This chain uses TRBV5-4 with TRBJ2-1; a weak D match, TRBD2 (5 bases). The CDR3 loop spans 14 amino acids. In germline, CDR1 is SGHNT, CDR2 YYREEE (reference sequence). V was trimmed by 6 bases and J by 8 bases, leaving 18 bases between them. The CDR3 DNA sequence: TGTGCCAGCACCCCACTAGAATCCTTTGATGAGCAGTTCTTC. Translated, it gives CASTPLESFDEQFF.

The chain has TRBV7-6 and TRBJ2-1, with TRBD2 matching 10 bases. V lost 5 bases and J lost 2; bases outside the gene matches: 12. The germline CDR1 and CDR2 sequences are SGHVS and FNYEAQ. The CDR3 runs to 18 residues. CDR3 nucleotide sequence: TGTGCCAGCAGCCCACCAGCGGGGGGGCCTTTAGCCTACAATGAGCAGTTCTTC. It yields the protein CASSPPAGGPLAYNEQFF.

The chain employs TRBV21-1 and TRBJ1-4; the table's D call of TRBD1 was not tested on the DNA. TRBV21-1 is an annotated pseudogene. This CDR3 comprises 14 residues. CDR3: CASNTGEWDEKLFF. The CDR3 DNA sequence: TGTGCCAGCAATACAGGGGAGTGGGATGAAAAACTGTTTTTT.

This clone appeared once. The CDR3 reads CGPWRENTGELFF. The CDR3 DNA follows: TGTGGCCCTTGGCGGGAGAACACCGGGGAGCTGTTTTTT. The chain combines TRBV7-9 with TRBJ2-2; maybe TRBD2 (6 bases). The CDR3 runs to 13 residues. CDR1 is SEHNR and CDR2 is FQNEAQ in the germline V gene (reference sequence).